By its share, the clone carrying this T cell receptor (beta chain) is medium-sized. The data derive from a study of molecular identifiers for immune sequencing clone quantification. The CDR3 is made up of 17 amino acids. J lost 0 bases, V lost 3 bases, and 4 bases had no gene match. The V gene's germline CDR1 is SGHVS and CDR2 FNYEAQ. Bulk TCR libraries used previously described methods and listed TCR primers. From the PCR reads, TCRdb called clonotypes with MiXCR, one entry per CDR3 protein. Of approximately 54,000 distinct CDR3 sequences in the sample, almost 25% were seen once. V gene TRBV7-6 combines with J gene TRBJ2-5; 13 bases match TRBD2. Sequenced material: naive CD8+ T cells from blood, with Jurkat cell RNA spiked in. Described subset: FACS-sorted CD8+CD4-CCR7+CD45RA+ naive T cells. This TCR came from a human donor in good health. Some libraries in this study had Jurkat cell RNA spiked in. The CDR3 DNA sequence: TGTGCCAGCAGCTTGGATACTAGCGGGGGGGACCAAGAGACCCAGTACTTC. It encodes CASSLDTSGGDQETQYF.